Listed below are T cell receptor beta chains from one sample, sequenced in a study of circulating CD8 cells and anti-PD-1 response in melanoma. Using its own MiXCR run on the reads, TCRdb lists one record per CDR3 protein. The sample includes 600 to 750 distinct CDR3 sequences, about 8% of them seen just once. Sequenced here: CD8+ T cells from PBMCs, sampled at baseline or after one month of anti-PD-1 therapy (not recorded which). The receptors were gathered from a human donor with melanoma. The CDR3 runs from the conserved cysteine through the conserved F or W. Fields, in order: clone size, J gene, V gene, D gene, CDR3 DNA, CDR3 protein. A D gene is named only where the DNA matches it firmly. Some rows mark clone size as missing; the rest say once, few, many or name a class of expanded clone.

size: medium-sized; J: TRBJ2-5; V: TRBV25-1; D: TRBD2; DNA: TGTGCCAGCAGTGATTCTAGCGGGAGGCAAGAGACCCAGTACTTC; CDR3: CASSDSSGRQETQYF
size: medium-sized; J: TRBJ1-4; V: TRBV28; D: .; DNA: TGTGCTGTCATGACAACTAATGAAAAACTGTTTTTT; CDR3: CAVMTTNEKLFF
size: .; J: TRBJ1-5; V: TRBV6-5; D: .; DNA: TGTGCCAGCAGTTACTCGAGAGGGGGCAATCAGCCCCAGCATTTT; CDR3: CASSYSRGGNQPQHF
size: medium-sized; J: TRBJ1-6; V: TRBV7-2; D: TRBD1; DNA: TGTGCCAGCAGCTTAGTCGGGACAGGGGACTCACCCCTCCACTTT; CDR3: CASSLVGTGDSPLHF
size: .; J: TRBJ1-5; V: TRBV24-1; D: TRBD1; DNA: TGTGCCACCAGTGACCCCGAGACAGGGTATGGCAATCAGCCCCAGCATTTC; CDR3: CATSDPETGYGNQPQHF
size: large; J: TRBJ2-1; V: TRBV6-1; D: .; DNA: TGTGCCAGCAGTGTAAGGGCGGGAAGCTCCTACAATGAGCAGTTCTTC; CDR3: CASSVRAGSSYNEQFF
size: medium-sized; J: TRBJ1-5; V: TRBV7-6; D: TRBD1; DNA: TGTGCCAGCAGCCCACTCCAGGGGGTTAGTCAGCCCCAGCATTTT; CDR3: CASSPLQGVSQPQHF
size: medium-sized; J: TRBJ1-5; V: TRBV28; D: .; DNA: TGTGCCAGCAGTTTATGGTGGGGTAGCAATCAGCCCCAGCATTTT; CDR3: CASSLWWGSNQPQHF
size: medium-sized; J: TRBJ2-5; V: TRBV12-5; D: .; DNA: TGTGCTAGTGCCGCCGTGGACGGACAAGAGACCCAGTACTTC; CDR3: CASAAVDGQETQYF
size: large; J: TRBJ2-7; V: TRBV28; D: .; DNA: TGTGCCAGCAGTCCCCGGACTGCACCTTACGAGCAGTACTTC; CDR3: CASSPRTAPYEQYF
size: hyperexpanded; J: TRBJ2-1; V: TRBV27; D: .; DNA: TGTGCCAGCAGCCCATTAGCGGCCGGCAATGAGCAGTTCTTC; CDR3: CASSPLAAGNEQFF
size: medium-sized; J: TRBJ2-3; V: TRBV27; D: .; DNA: TGTGCCAGCAGTTTATCGGCTTTGTCCGATACGCAGTATTTT; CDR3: CASSLSALSDTQYF
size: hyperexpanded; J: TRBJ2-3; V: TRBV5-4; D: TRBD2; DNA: TGTGCCAGCAGCTTGGGACTAGCGGGCGTACTAACAGATACGCAGTATTTT; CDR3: CASSLGLAGVLTDTQYF
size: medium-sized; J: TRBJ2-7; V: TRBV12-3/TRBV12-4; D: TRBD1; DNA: TGTGCCAGCAGCTTGACAGGGGGTTGGTGGGAGCAGTACTTC; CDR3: CASSLTGGWWEQYF
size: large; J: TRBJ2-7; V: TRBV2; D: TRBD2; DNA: TGTGCCAGCAGTGGACTAGCGGGAGGTTTCTACGAGCAGTACTTC; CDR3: CASSGLAGGFYEQYF
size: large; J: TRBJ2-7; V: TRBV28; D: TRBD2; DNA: TGTGCCAGCAGTCGAAGGACTAGTCCCTACGAGCAGTACTTC; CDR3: CASSRRTSPYEQYF
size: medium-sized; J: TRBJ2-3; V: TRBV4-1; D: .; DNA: TGCGCCAGCAGCCAAACACAGTTCGCAGATACGCAGTATTTT; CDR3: CASSQTQFADTQYF
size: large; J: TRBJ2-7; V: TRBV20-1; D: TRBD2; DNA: TGCAGTGCTAGAGGAAGTTCGCTAGCGGAGAGCTCCTACGAGCAGTACTTC; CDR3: CSARGSSLAESSYEQYF
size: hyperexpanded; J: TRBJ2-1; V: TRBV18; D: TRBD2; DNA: TGTGCCAGCTCACCGGAACTAGCGGGAGGGGTCAATGAGCAGTTCTTC; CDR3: CASSPELAGGVNEQFF
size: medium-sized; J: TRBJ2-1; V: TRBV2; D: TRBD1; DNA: TGTGCCAGCAGGAGGGACAGGGGCGAGTACAATGAGCAGTTCTTC; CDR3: CASRRDRGEYNEQFF
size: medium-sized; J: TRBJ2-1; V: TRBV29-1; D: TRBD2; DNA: TGCAGCGTTGATTTTAGCGGGAGTGGAAATGAGCAGTTCTTC; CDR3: CSVDFSGSGNEQFF
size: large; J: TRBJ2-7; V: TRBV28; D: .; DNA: TGTGCCAGCAGGCCGACAGGCTACGAGCAGTACTTC; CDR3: CASRPTGYEQYF
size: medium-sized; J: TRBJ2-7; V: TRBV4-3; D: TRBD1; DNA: TGCGCCAGCAGCCAAAACCGGGACAGGGAGGTTGAGCAGTACTTC; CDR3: CASSQNRDREVEQYF
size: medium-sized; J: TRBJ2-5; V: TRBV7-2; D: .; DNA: TGTGCCAGCAGCTTATGGGGCGGAGGCCTGGTGGTAGAGACCCAGTACTTC; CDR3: CASSLWGGGLVVETQYF
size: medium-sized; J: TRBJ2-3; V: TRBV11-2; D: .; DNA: TGTGCCAGCAGCTTGACTGCGGGGGCGCTTTCAGATACGCAGTATTTT; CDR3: CASSLTAGALSDTQYF
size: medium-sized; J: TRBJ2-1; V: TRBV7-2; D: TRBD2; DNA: TGTGCCAGCAGCTTCCTAGCGGGGACCTACAATGAGCAGTTCTTC; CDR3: CASSFLAGTYNEQFF
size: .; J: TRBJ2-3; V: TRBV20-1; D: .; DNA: TGCAGTGCTAGAGATCCCGTGGCGGAACGCACAGATACGCAGTATTTT; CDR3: CSARDPVAERTDTQYF
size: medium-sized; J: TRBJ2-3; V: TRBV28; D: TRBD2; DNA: TGTGCCAGCAGTTTACACGGGAGGGCCGTTGATACGCAGTATTTT; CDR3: CASSLHGRAVDTQYF
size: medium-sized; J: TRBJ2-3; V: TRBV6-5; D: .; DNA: TGTGCCAGCAGTGACGGGGGGGACAGGGTGAATACGCAGTATTTT; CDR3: CASSDGGDRVNTQYF
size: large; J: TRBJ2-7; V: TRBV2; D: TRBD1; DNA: TGTGCCAGCAGTCCCGGGACAGGGGTAGACGAGCAGTACTTC; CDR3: CASSPGTGVDEQYF
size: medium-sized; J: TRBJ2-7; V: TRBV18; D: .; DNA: TGTGCCAGCTCACCACCCCAGACCTACGAGCAGTACTTC; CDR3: CASSPPQTYEQYF
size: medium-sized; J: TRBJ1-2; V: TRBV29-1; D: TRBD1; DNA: TGCAGCGTTGAAGGCAGGGGGCCCTATGGCTACACCTTC; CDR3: CSVEGRGPYGYTF
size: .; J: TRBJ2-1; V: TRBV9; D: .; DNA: TGTGCCAGCAGCCCCCAAGGGCTCTCCTACAATGAGCAGTTCTTC; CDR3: CASSPQGLSYNEQFF
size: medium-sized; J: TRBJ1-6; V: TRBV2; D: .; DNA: TGTGCCAGCAAGCGTGGCGTGGGGAATTCACCCCTCCACTTT; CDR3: CASKRGVGNSPLHF
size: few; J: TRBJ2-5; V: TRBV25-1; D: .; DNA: TGTGCCAGCAGTGAATTTGCAGGAGGCCAAGAGACCCAGTACTTC; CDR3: CASSEFAGGQETQYF
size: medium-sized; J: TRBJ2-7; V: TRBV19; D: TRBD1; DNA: TGTGCCAGTAGTTCCGGGACAGGGAGCTCCTACGAGCAGTACTTC; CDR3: CASSSGTGSSYEQYF
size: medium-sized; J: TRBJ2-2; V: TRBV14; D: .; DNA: TGTGCCAGCAGCCAAGTAACGGGTATCGACACCGGGGAGCTGTTTTTT; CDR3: CASSQVTGIDTGELFF
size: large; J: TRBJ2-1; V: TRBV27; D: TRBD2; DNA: TGTGCCAGCAGTCCCGGACTAGCGGGGAGCCCCTCCTACAATGAGCAGTTCTTC; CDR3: CASSPGLAGSPSYNEQFF
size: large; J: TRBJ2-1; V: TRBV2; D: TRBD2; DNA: TGTGCCAGCAGTGACTCACTAGCGGAGAACAATGAGCAGTTCTTC; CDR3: CASSDSLAENNEQFF
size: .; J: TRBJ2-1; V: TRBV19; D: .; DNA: TGTGCCACCGAGGAGGGCAATGAGCAGTTCTTC; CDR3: CATEEGNEQFF
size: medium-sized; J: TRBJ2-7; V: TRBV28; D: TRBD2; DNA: TGTGCCAGCAGTTCCCTCGCTAGCGGGATCTACGAGCAGTACTTC; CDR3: CASSSLASGIYEQYF
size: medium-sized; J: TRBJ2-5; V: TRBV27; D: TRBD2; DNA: TGTGCCAGCAGTTTATGGGCTAGCGGGGAAGAGACCCAGTACTTC; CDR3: CASSLWASGEETQYF
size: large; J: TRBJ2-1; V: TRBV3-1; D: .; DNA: TGTGCCAGCAGCCAAGAAAGCGCGGACAATGAGCAGTTCTTC; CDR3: CASSQESADNEQFF
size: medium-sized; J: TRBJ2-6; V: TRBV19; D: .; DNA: TGTGCCAGTAGCCCCGGACAATCCTCTGGGGCCAACGTCCTGACTTTC; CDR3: CASSPGQSSGANVLTF
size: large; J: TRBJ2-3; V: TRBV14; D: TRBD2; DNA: TGTGCCAGCAGCCTTCGAATTACTAGCGGGATTTTCACAGATACGCAGTATTTT; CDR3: CASSLRITSGIFTDTQYF
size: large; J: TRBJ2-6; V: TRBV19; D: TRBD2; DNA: TGTGCCAGTGGGCCTCGGACAGGGTGGCTAGCGGGAGGAATTTCTGGGGCCAACGTCCTGACTTTC; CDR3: CASGPRTGWLAGGISGANVLTF
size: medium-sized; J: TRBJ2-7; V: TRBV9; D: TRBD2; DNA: TGTGCCAGCAGCCCCGGGACTAGCGTAACCTACGAGCAGTACTTC; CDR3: CASSPGTSVTYEQYF
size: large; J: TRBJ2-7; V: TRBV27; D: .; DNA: TGTGCCAGCAGCTGGGGCGTGGGCACGGCAGCCTACGAGCAGTACTTC; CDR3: CASSWGVGTAAYEQYF
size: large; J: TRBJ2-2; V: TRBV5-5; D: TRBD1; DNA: TGTGCCAGCAGCGCCGGGACAGGGGACACCGGGGAGCTGTTTTTT; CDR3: CASSAGTGDTGELFF
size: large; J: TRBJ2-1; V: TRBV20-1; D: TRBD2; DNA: TGCAGTGCTAGGGGGCCTAGCGGGAGGACCCCCAATGAGCAGTTCTTC; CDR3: CSARGPSGRTPNEQFF
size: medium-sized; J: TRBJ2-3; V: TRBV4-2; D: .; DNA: TGTGCCAGCAGCCAAGAAGCCCTGACAGATACGCAGTATTTT; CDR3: CASSQEALTDTQYF
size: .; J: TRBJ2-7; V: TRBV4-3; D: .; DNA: TGCGCCAGCAGCCAAGATTTCCGGGGGAGCCCCCACGAGCAGTACTTC; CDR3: CASSQDFRGSPHEQYF
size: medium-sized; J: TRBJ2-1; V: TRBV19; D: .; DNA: TGTGCCAGTAAGATTTGGGACGGTAACAATGAGCAGTTCTTC; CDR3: CASKIWDGNNEQFF
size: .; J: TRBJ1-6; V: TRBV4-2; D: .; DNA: TGTGCCAGCAGCCAGGGAGGAGGCTCGGTAGGAGGGGATCATTCACCCCTCCACTTT; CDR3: CASSQGGGSVGGDHSPLHF
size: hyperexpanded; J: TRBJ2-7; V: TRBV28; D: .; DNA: TGTGCCAGCAGTTTGTCGGGGGCCTCGGGGCTCTACGAGCAGTACTTC; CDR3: CASSLSGASGLYEQYF
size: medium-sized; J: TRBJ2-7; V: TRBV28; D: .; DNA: TGTGCCAGCAGTTTAGGGACGTTGACCTACGAGCAGTACTTC; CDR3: CASSLGTLTYEQYF
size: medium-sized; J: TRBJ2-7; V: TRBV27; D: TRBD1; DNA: TGTGCCAGCAGTTTTCACCGGACAGGGTCCAACGAGCAGTACTTC; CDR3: CASSFHRTGSNEQYF
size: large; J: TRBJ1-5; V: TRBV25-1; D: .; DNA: TGTGCCAGCAGTGAGGGAGGGAATCAGCCCCAGCATTTT; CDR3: CASSEGGNQPQHF
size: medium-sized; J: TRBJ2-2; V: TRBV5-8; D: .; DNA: TGTGCCAGCAGCTTGAGGGGGGCGCTGAACACCGGGGAGCTGTTTTTT; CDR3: CASSLRGALNTGELFF
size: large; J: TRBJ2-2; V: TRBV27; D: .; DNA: TGTGCCAGCAGTTTAGTTGCAGTCAACACCGGGGAGCTGTTTTTT; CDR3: CASSLVAVNTGELFF